The 12 T cell receptor beta chains presented below share a single source sample, sequenced in a study of cytomegalovirus exposure and HLA in healthy donors. Amplification used 60 Vbeta primers and 13 Jbeta primers. Here immunoSEQ multiplex PCR was the method, and the copy in TCRdb shows in-frame clones only, minus some. The sample totals over 110,000 clones. The sequenced sample was PBMCs. Source of these receptors: a male donor in good health and CMV-seronegative.

The CDR3 spells CASSPTGAGYEQYF. The CDR3 nucleotides read TGTGCCAGCAGCCCCACGGGTGCGGGCTACGAGCAGTACTTC. The chain combines TRBV6-5 with TRBJ2-7, with D possibly TRBD2 on 5 matching bases. There are 14 residues in the CDR3. V lost 6 bases, J lost 3 bases, and 15 bases lay in between. Looked up from germline, CDR1 is MNHEY and CDR2 is SVGAGI.

The chain joins TRBV25-1 to TRBJ2-2; D might be TRBD1 (5 bases). CDR1 is MGHDK, CDR2 SYGVNS, per germline. Trimming took off 3 bases at V and 0 bases at J, with 11 bases between the two ends. This CDR3 is built from 16 residues. CDR3 in DNA: TGTGCCAGCAGTGACGCAGGGTTCGCGAACACCGGGGAGCTGTTTTTT. Translation gives CASSDAGFANTGELFF.

The rearrangement joins TRBV7-8 to TRBJ2-7, with D uncertain. V was cut by 2 bases and J by 3 bases, with 5 bases left in between. Germline V CDR1 and CDR2: SGHVS, FQNEAQ. The CDR3 runs to 12 residues. As DNA, the CDR3 is TGTGCCAGCAGCTTACACAGCTACGAGCAGTACTTC. As protein: CASSLHSYEQYF.

The chain recombines TRBV5-1 with TRBJ2-7; possibly TRBD2 for D (6 bases). The CDR3 loop spans 13 amino acids. Germline V gene data show CDR1 as SGHRS and CDR2 as YFSETQ. Trimming took 0 bases from V and 5 from J, leaving 9 bases between them. In DNA, the CDR3 is TGCGCCAGCAGCTTGGTGGGGGAGGACGAGCAGTACTTC. It codes for CASSLVGEDEQYF.

This chain joins TRBV19 and TRBJ1-1, with D perhaps matching TRBD1 (6 bases). This CDR3 spans 13 amino acids. Looked up from germline, CDR1 is LNHDA and CDR2 is SQIVND (reference sequence). V lost 5 bases and J lost 0, with 7 bases in between. CDR3 residues: CASSGQLNTEAFF. CDR3 in DNA: TGTGCCAGTAGTGGACAGCTGAACACTGAAGCTTTCTTT.

The chain has TRBV18 and TRBJ2-1; D remains unclear. This CDR3 contains 14 residues. Trimming pared 7 bases from V and 6 bases from J, leaving 16 bases between. CDR1 KGHSH and CDR2 LQKENI come from the germline V gene. The CDR3 DNA follows: TGTGCCAGCTTTCCACACGAGGCAGTCAATGAGCAGTTCTTC. As protein: CASFPHEAVNEQFF.

The chain uses TRBV7-9 and TRBJ2-7; D may be TRBD1 (5 bases). CDR1 and CDR2 from the germline V gene are SEHNR and FQNEAQ (reference sequence). V lost 5 bases and J 2 bases, leaving 16 bases between the germline ends. This CDR3 comprises 15 residues. In DNA form, the CDR3 reads TGTGCCAGCAGCCTAAACCAGGGTACCCCCTACGAGCAGTACTTC. Its translation is CASSLNQGTPYEQYF. Full variable domain (missing parts from reference TRBV7-9 and TRBJ2-7): DTGVSQNPRHKITKRGQNVTFRCDPISEHNRLYWYRQTLGQGPEFLTYFQNEAQLEKSRLLSDRFSAERPKGSFSTLEIQRTEQGDSAMYLCASSLNQGTPYEQYFGPGTRLTVT.

V usage is TRBV7-9 and J usage is TRBJ1-1; no firm D call. Germline V gene data show CDR1 as SEHNR and CDR2 as FQNEAQ (reference sequence). The CDR3 runs to 15 residues. With 4 bases removed from V and 0 bases from J, the gap between germline ends came to 12 bases. Here the CDR3 DNA reads TGTGCCAGCAGCTCCGTAGACATGGTGAACACTGAAGCTTTCTTT. Protein: CASSSVDMVNTEAFF.

This chain joins TRBV9 and TRBJ1-2; 8 positions match TRBD1. Germline V lookup: CDR1 SGDLS, CDR2 YYNGEE. V lost 2 bases and J lost 6; bases outside the gene matches: 9. This CDR3 is built from 15 residues. Here the CDR3 reads CASSVRGTGSDGYTF. CDR3 DNA sequence: TGTGCCAGCAGCGTCCGGGGGACAGGAAGCGATGGCTACACCTTC.

The chain joins TRBV30 to TRBJ1-2; D unclear. This CDR3 is built from 10 residues. The V and J ends lost 3 bases and 8 bases respectively, with 7 bases between them. Germline V gene data show CDR1 as GTSNPN and CDR2 as SVGIG (reference sequence). Written as DNA, the CDR3 is TGTGCCTGGAGAGCCCACGGCTACACCTTC. Its translation is CAWRAHGYTF.

In DNA, the CDR3 is TGTGCCAGCAGTTACTCGAAATTTCAGAGGAGCGAGCAGTACTTC. This codes for CASSYSKFQRSEQYF. The gene calls are TRBV6-5 and TRBJ2-7; D unresolved. V gave up 0 bases and J gave up 6 bases, with 15 bases separating them. Germline CDR1 and CDR2: MNHEY and SVGAGI. CDR3 length: 15 residues.

The J gene is TRBJ2-1, the V gene TRBV5-6, with D unresolved. CDR1 and CDR2 from the germline V gene are SGHDT and YYEEEE. Trimming left V 0 bases short and J 3 bases short, with 4 bases between. This CDR3 contains 13 residues. The CDR3: CASSLDSYNEQFF. CDR3 coding DNA: TGTGCCAGCAGCTTGGACAGCTACAATGAGCAGTTCTTC.